A selection of T cell receptor beta chains follows, all from one sample in a study of cytomegalovirus exposure and HLA in healthy donors. Only in-frame clones appear in the TCRdb table, and some are missing; sequencing was by immunoSEQ multiplex PCR. The sample lists roughly 160,000 clones, roughly 83% seen once, with about 1.2% in the top ten. The specimen sequenced was PBMCs. The receptors were sampled from a boy aged 2-15 years in good health and CMV-seronegative. CDR3s include the opening cysteine and the closing phenylalanine or tryptophan. D genes are given only for firm matches. Rows give clone size only sometimes, using once, few, many, or a class for an expanded clone.

TRBV19	TRBD2	TRBJ2-2	-	TGTGCCAGTAGTATAGTATGGGGAGGGGAAGGGAACACCGGGGAGCTGTTTTTT	CASSIVWGGEGNTGELFF
TRBV5-1	-	TRBJ2-7	-	TGCGCCAGCAGCTTGGAGGCTAGCGTAGACTACGAGCAGTACTTC	CASSLEASVDYEQYF
TRBV5-1	-	TRBJ1-1	-	TGCGCCAGCAGCTTGACGTCTTCTATGAACACTGAAGCTTTCTTT	CASSLTSSMNTEAFF
TRBV19	-	TRBJ1-5	-	TGTGCCAGTAGTATTAGCAGGGGCAGCTCTCAGCCCCAGCATTTT	CASSISRGSSQPQHF
TRBV27	-	TRBJ2-3	-	TGTGCCAGCAGTTTTACCGGGACACGTTCTAGCACAGATACGCAGTATTTT	CASSFTGTRSSTDTQYF
TRBV29-1	TRBD1	TRBJ1-1	few	TGCAGCGCTATCACTTCCGGGACAGACAACACTGAAGCTTTCTTT	CSAITSGTDNTEAFF
TRBV7-9	-	TRBJ2-5	-	TGTGCCAGCAGTCGCCGGTGGGGGCGAATGGGGGAGACCCAGTACTTC	CASSRRWGRMGETQYF
TRBV2	TRBD1	TRBJ2-7	-	TGTGCCAGCAGTAGGGACAGGGTTGCCGAGCAGTACTTC	CASSRDRVAEQYF
TRBV5-8	TRBD2	TRBJ2-5	-	TGTGCCAGCAGCTTGGAAGGGACTAGCGAAGAGACCCAGTACTTC	CASSLEGTSEETQYF
TRBV6-6	-	TRBJ1-1	-	TGTGCCAGCAGTTACCCTGTCGACGGGGTGAACACTGAAGCTTTCTTT	CASSYPVDGVNTEAFF
TRBV9	-	TRBJ2-1	-	TGTGCCAGCAGCGTCTCCCCGGGAGTTGATAATGAGCAGTTCTTC	CASSVSPGVDNEQFF
TRBV13	-	TRBJ2-7	-	TGTGCCAGCAGCAGGCCTTACCGATCAGGTTCCTCTGGCTACGAGCAGTACTTC	CASSRPYRSGSSGYEQYF
TRBV4-3	TRBD1	TRBJ1-5	-	TGCGCCAGCAGCCCGGGACAGGGGGTTCCGCCCCAGCATTTT	CASSPGQGVPPQHF
TRBV19	TRBD2	TRBJ2-7	-	TGTGCCAGTAGTGATAGCGGGTCCAACGAGCAGTACTTC	CASSDSGSNEQYF
TRBV9	-	TRBJ2-7	-	TGTGCCAGCAGCGTATTAGACAGAGCCTACGAGCAGTACTTC	CASSVLDRAYEQYF
TRBV5-1	-	TRBJ2-5	-	TGCGCCAGCAGCTTGACTATAGGATTCCAAGAGACCCAGTACTTC	CASSLTIGFQETQYF
TRBV27	-	TRBJ1-4	-	TGTGCCAGCACCTTAAGGGGGTTTCGACATGAAAAACTGTTTTTT	CASTLRGFRHEKLFF
TRBV19	-	TRBJ1-2	-	TGTGCCAGTAGTTCGGGGGTAAACTATGGCTACACCTTC	CASSSGVNYGYTF
TRBV27	-	TRBJ1-2	-	TGTGCCACCTCGACTGAGCCAATGCGACGAGAGGGCTACACCTTC	CATSTEPMRREGYTF
TRBV19	TRBD1	TRBJ2-4	-	TGTGCCAGTAGCCGGACAGGGGTTCTTAATGATCAGTACTTC	CASSRTGVLNDQYF
TRBV2	TRBD1	TRBJ1-4	-	TGTGCCAGCATCGAAGACAGGGGGGACAATGAAAAACTGTTTTTT	CASIEDRGDNEKLFF
TRBV7-2	-	TRBJ2-2	-	TGTGCCAGCAGCCGGCAGGGCAGTAGAATAAACACCGGGGAGCTGTTTTTT	CASSRQGSRINTGELFF